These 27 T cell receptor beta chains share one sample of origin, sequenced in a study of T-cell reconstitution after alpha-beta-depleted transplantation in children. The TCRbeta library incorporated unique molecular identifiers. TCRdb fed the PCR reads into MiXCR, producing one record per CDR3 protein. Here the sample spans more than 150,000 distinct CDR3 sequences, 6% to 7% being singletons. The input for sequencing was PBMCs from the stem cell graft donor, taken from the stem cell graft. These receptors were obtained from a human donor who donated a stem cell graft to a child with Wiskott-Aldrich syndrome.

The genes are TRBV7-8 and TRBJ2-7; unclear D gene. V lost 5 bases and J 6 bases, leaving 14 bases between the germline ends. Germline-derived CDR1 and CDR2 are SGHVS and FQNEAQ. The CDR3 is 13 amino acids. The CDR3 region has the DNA TGTGCCAGCAGCCCCGGGCTACTCTGCGAGCAGTACTTC. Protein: CASSPGLLCEQYF.

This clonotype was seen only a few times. The CDR3 nucleotides read TGTGCCAGCAGCTTCGTAGGCGAGGAGACCCAGTACTTC. It is translated as CASSFVGEETQYF. The V call is TRBV11-1, the J call TRBJ2-5; D is unresolved. Germline V lookup: CDR1 SGHAT, CDR2 FQDESV (reference sequence). The germline V and J ends were trimmed by 3 bases and 5 bases, with 10 bases remaining between them. There are 13 residues in the CDR3. Based on the CDR3 plus reference TRBV11-1 and TRBJ2-5, the full variable domain is EAEVAQSPRYKITEKSQAVAFWCDPISGHATLYWYRQILGQGPELLVQFQDESVVDDSQLPKDRFSAERLKGVDSTLKIQPAELGDSAMYLCASSFVGEETQYFGPGTRLLVL.

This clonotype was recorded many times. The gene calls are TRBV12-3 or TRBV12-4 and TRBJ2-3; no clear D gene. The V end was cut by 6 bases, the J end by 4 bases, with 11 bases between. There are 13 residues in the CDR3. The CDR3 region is CASRKLLADTQYF. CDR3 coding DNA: TGTGCCAGCAGAAAGCTCTTGGCAGATACGCAGTATTTT.

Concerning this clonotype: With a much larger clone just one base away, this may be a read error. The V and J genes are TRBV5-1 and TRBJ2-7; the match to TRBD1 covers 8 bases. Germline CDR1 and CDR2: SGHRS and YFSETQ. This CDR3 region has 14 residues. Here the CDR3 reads CASSLGTGLYELYF. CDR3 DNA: TGCGCCAGCAGCTTAGGGACAGGCCTCTACGAGCTGTACTTC.

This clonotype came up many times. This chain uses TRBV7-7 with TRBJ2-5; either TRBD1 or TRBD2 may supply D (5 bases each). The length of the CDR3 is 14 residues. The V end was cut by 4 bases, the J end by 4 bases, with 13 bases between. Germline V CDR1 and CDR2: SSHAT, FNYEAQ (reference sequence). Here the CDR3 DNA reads TGTGCCAGCAGCTCGGGACCGAGGACAGAGACCCAGTACTTC. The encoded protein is CASSSGPRTETQYF.

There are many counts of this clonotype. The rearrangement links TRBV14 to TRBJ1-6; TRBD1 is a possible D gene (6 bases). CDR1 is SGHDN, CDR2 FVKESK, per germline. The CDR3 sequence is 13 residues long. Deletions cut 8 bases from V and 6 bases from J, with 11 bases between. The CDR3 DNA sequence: TGTGCCAGCGGGGGGGCTGTTAATTCACCCCTCCACTTT. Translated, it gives CASGGAVNSPLHF.

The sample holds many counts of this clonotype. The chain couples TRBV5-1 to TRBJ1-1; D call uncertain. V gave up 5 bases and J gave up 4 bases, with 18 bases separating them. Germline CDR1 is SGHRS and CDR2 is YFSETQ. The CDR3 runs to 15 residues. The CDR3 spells CASRADPGVGTEAFF. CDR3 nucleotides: TGCGCCAGCAGGGCTGACCCGGGAGTGGGCACTGAAGCTTTCTTT.

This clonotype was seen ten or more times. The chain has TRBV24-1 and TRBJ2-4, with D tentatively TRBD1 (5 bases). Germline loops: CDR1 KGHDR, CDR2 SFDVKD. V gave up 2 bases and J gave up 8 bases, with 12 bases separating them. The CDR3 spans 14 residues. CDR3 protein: CATSDSNRLYIQYF. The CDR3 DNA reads TGTGCCACCAGTGATTCGAACAGGTTATACATTCAGTACTTC.

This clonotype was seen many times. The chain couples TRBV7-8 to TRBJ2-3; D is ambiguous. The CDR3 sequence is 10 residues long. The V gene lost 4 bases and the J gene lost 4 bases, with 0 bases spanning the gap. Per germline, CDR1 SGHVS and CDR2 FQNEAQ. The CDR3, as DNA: TGTGCCAGCAGCTCAGATACGCAGTATTTT. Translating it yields CASSSDTQYF.

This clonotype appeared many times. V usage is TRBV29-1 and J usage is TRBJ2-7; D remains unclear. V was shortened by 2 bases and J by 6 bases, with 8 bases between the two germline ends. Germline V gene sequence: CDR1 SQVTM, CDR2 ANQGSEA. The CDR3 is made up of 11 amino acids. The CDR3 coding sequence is TGCAGCGTTGAATTATACAGCGAGCAGTACTTC. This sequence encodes CSVELYSEQYF.

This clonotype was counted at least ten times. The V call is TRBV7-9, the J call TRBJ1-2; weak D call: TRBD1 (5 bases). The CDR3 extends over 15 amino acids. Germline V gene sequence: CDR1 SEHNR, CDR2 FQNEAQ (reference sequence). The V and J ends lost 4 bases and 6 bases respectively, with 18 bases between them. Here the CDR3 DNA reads TGTGCCAGCAGCTCATCATATCCGGGGCCCAATGGCTACACCTTC. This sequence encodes CASSSSYPGPNGYTF.

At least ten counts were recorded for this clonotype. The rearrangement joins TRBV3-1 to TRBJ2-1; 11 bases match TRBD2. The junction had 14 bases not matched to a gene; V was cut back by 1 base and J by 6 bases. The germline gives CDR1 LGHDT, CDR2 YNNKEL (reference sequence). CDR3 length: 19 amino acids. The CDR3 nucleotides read TGTGCCAGCAGCCAAGGGGGTGGGGCGTTGGGACTAGCGGTCAATGAGCAGTTCTTC. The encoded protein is CASSQGGGALGLAVNEQFF.

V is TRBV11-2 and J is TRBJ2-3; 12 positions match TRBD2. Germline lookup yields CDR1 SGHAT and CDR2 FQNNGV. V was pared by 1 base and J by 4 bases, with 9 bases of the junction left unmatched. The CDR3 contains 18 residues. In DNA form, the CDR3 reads TGTGCCAGCAGCTTAGGGACCCTAGCGGGAGGGTTGCCAGATACGCAGTATTTT. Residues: CASSLGTLAGGLPDTQYF.

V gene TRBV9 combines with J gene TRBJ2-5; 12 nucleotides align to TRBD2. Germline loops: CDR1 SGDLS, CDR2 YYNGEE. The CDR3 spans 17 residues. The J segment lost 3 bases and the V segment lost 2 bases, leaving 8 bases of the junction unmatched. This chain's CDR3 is CASSVGLAGGLKETQYF. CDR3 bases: TGTGCCAGCAGCGTTGGTCTAGCGGGAGGGCTAAAAGAGACCCAGTACTTC.

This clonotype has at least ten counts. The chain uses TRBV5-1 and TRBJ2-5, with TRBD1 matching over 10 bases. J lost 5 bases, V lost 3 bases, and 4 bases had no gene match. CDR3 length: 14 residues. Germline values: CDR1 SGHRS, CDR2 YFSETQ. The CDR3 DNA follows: TGCGCCAGCAGCTGGGGACAGGGGTACGAGACCCAGTACTTC. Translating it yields CASSWGQGYETQYF. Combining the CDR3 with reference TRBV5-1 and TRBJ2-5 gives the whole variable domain KAGVTQTPRYLIKTRGQQVTLSCSPISGHRSVSWYQQTPGQGLQFLFEYFSETQRNKGNFPGRFSGRQFSNSRSEMNVSTLELGDSALYLCASSWGQGYETQYFGPGTRLLVL.

The CDR3 protein is CAISDGLSGNTIYF. For the CDR3, the DNA is TGTGCCATCAGTGATGGTCTTTCTGGAAACACCATATATTTT. This chain links TRBV10-3 with TRBJ1-3, with D uncertain. Trimming removed 3 bases from V and 1 base from J, with 7 bases in between. Germline assignment: CDR1 ENHRY and CDR2 SYGVKD. This CDR3 comprises 14 residues.

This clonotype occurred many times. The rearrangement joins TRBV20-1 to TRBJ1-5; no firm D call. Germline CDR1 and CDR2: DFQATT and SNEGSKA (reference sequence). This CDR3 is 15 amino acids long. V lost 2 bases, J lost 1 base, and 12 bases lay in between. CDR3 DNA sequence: TGCAGTGCTAGATCGGAGGGTTTGAGCAATCAGCCCCAGCATTTT. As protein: CSARSEGLSNQPQHF.

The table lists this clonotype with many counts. This CDR3 reads CASSLHSGPAGANVLTF. For the CDR3, the DNA is TGTGCCAGCAGCTTACATTCAGGTCCGGCTGGGGCCAACGTCCTGACTTTC. The gene calls are TRBV7-2 and TRBJ2-6, with D uncertain. Trimming pared 2 bases from V and 2 bases from J, leaving 13 bases between. CDR1 and CDR2 (germline): SGHTA, FQGNSA. The CDR3 contains 17 residues.

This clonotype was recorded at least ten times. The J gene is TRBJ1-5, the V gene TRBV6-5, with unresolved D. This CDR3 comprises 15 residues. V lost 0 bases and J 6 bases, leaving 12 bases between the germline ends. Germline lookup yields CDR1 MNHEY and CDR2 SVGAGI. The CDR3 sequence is CASSYSAGSGQPQHF. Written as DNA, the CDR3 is TGTGCCAGCAGTTACTCTGCGGGTTCAGGTCAGCCCCAGCATTTT.

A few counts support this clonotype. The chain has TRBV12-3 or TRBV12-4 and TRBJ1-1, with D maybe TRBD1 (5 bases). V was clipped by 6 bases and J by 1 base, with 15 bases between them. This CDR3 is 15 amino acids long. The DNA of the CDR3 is TGTGCCAGCAGCACCCCCGTAGGACAGAACACTGAAGCTTTCTTT. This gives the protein CASSTPVGQNTEAFF.

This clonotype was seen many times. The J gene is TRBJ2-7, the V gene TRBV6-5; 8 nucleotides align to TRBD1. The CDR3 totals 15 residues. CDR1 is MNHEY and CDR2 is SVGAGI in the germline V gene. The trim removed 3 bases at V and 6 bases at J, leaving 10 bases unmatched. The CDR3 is CASSYNGQGSSEQYF. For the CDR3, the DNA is TGTGCCAGCAGTTATAACGGACAGGGTAGTAGCGAGCAGTACTTC.

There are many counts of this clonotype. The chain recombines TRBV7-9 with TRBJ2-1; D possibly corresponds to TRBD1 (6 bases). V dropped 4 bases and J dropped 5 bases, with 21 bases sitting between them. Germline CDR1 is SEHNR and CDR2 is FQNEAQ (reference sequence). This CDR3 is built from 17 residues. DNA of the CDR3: TGTGCCAGCAGCTCAAAGCCAGGGGTGTATCTGGACAATGAGCAGTTCTTC. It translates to CASSSKPGVYLDNEQFF.

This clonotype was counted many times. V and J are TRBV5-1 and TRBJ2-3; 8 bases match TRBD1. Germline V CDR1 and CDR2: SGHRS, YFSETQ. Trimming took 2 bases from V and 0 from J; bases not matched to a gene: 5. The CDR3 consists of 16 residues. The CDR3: CASSLDRGRSTDTQYF. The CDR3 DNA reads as TGCGCCAGCAGCTTAGACAGGGGTCGTAGCACAGATACGCAGTATTTT.

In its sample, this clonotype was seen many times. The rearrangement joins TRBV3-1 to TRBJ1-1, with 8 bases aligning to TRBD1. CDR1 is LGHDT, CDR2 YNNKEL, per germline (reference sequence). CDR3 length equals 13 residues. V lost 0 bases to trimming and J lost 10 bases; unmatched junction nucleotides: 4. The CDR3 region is CASSQEGTGGAFF. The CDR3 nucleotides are TGTGCCAGCAGCCAAGAAGGGACAGGAGGAGCTTTCTTT.

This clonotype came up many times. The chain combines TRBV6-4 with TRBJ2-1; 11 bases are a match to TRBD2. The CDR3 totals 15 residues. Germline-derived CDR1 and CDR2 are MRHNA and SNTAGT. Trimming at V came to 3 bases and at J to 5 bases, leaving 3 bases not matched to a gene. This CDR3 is CASSDRLAGNNEQFF. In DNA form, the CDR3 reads TGTGCCAGCAGTGATCGACTAGCGGGGAACAATGAGCAGTTCTTC.

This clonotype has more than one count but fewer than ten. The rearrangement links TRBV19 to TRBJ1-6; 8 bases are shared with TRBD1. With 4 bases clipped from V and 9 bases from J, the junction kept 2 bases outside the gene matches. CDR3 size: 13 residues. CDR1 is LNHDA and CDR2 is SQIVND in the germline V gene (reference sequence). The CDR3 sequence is CASSRDRSSPLHF. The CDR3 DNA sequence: TGTGCCAGTAGTAGGGACAGGTCTTCACCCCTCCACTTT.

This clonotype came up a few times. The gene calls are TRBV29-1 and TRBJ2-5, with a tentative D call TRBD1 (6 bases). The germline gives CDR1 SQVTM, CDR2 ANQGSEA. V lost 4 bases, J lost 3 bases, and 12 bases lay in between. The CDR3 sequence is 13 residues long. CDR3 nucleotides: TGCAGCGTTGCCCGGGACACTAAAGAGACCCAGTACTTC. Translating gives CSVARDTKETQYF.